The next 27 T cell receptor beta chains were all read from a single sample in a study of blood T cell repertoires in COVID-19. Using immunoSEQ multiplex PCR, the repertoire was profiled, and TCRdb retains in-frame clones only, with some absent. The sample consists of 90,000 to 130,000 clones, approximately 79% of them appearing once. The sequenced sample consisted of peripheral blood. These receptors were taken from an elderly woman with active or convalescent COVID-19.

The chain joins TRBV7-8 to TRBJ2-2, with D tentatively TRBD2 (6 bases). V was clipped by 0 bases and J by 2 bases, with 16 bases between them. The CDR3 has 18 residues. The V gene's germline CDR1 is SGHVS and CDR2 FQNEAQ. The DNA of the CDR3 is TGTGCCAGCAGCTTAGCCTTTTGGGGAGGATTTAACACCGGGGAGCTGTTTTTT. Its protein is CASSLAFWGGFNTGELFF.

As for this clone: Mismatch with germline at one junction end may stem from a read error. The CDR3 sequence: CASSGSDF. CDR3 nucleotides: TGTGCCAGCAGCGGTAGTGACTTC. The chain has TRBV9 and TRBJ2-7, with D uncertain. CDR1 is SGDLS, CDR2 YYNGEE, per germline. The CDR3 runs to 8 residues.

CDR3 sequence reads: CASSSLTVNQPQHF. The CDR3 bases are TGTGCCAGCAGTTCGTTGACAGTAAATCAGCCCCAGCATTTT. The chain joins TRBV28 to TRBJ1-5, with D possibly matching TRBD1 (5 bases). The CDR3 covers 14 residues. The germline V gene encodes CDR1 MDHEN and CDR2 SYDVKM. V lost 4 bases and J lost 4, with 11 bases in between.

The V gene is TRBV5-4, the J gene TRBJ2-7; maybe TRBD2 (6 bases). There are 16 residues in the CDR3. CDR1 SGHNT and CDR2 YYREEE come from the germline V gene (reference sequence). V shed 0 bases and J shed 0 bases, with 13 bases lying between them. The CDR3 spells CASSLDGSGYSYEQYF. The CDR3 DNA follows: TGTGCCAGCAGCTTGGACGGTAGCGGATACTCCTACGAGCAGTACTTC.

The chain couples TRBV5-6 to TRBJ2-4, with 7 bases aligning to TRBD1. The ends lost 2 bases at V and 8 bases at J; junction bases unmatched: 10. The CDR3 has 15 residues. CDR1 and CDR2 from the germline V gene are SGHDT and YYEEEE. The CDR3 region has the DNA TGTGCCAGCAGCTTTAAGACAGGGTGGTTAGACATTCAGTACTTC. It encodes CASSFKTGWLDIQYF.

In this sample, this clone turned up a few times. The rearrangement links TRBV7-6 to TRBJ1-4; D uncertain. The CDR3 spans 18 residues. The V gene lost 4 bases and the J gene lost 0 bases, with 18 bases spanning the gap. Germline CDR1 SGHVS, CDR2 FNYEAQ. CDR3 nucleotides: TGTGCCAGCAGCTCCCTGGGGTGGGAGGGATCAACTAATGAAAAACTGTTTTTT. It translates to CASSSLGWEGSTNEKLFF.

This clone was seen once. V gene TRBV19 combines with J gene TRBJ2-1; unclear D gene. Trimming left V 5 bases short and J 3 bases short, with 14 bases between. Germline CDR1 reads LNHDA; CDR2 reads SQIVND (reference sequence). The CDR3 is 15 amino acids. The CDR3 spells CASSLFLPFYNEQFF. In DNA form, the CDR3 reads TGTGCCAGTAGTTTGTTCCTCCCTTTCTACAATGAGCAGTTCTTC.

This clone was seen more than once but under ten times. The chain has TRBV6-2 or TRBV6-3 and TRBJ2-2; tentative D call: TRBD2 (6 bases). The CDR3 has 17 amino acids. Germline V gene data show CDR1 as MNHEY and CDR2 as SVGEGT. The V end lost 8 bases, the J end lost 4 bases, and 23 bases lay between the germline ends. Written as DNA, the CDR3 is TGTGCCAGCGGCCCCCGCGACAGCTGGCGGGGCACCGGGGAGCTGTTTTTT. Translating gives CASGPRDSWRGTGELFF.

This clone was counted at least ten times. CDR3 nucleotide sequence: TGTGCCAGCACCCGGGGGGGGGCGGACACTGAAGCTTTCTTT. Its protein product is CASTRGGADTEAFF. The gene calls are TRBV2 and TRBJ1-1, with D possibly TRBD1 on 6 matching bases. The V end lost 7 bases, the J end lost 3 bases, and 15 bases lay between the germline ends. The CDR3 sequence is 14 residues long. Germline V lookup: CDR1 SNHLY, CDR2 FYNNEI.

The genes are TRBV28 and TRBJ1-2; TRBD1 might be the D (6 bases). The CDR3 is made up of 16 amino acids. Germline-derived CDR1 and CDR2 are MDHEN and SYDVKM. The V end lost 4 bases, the J end lost 3 bases, and 18 bases lay between the germline ends. The CDR3 sequence: CASSSYSGGLDYGYTF. CDR3 DNA: TGTGCCAGCAGTTCCTACTCCGGGGGGCTTGACTATGGCTACACCTTC.

This clone was seen once. The chain has TRBV11-2 and TRBJ2-1; 7 bases line up with TRBD2. The length of the CDR3 is 15 residues. Looked up from germline, CDR1 is SGHAT and CDR2 is FQNNGV. V lost 2 bases and J lost 2; bases outside the gene matches: 3. The CDR3 nucleotides read TGTGCCAGCAGCTTATCTAGCGGTGCCTACAATGAGCAGTTCTTC. Protein sequence: CASSLSSGAYNEQFF.

This chain connects TRBV18 to TRBJ2-2; 8 nucleotides agree with TRBD1. The CDR3 extends over 17 amino acids. Germline trimming cut 2 bases from V and 1 base from J; bases unmatched to any gene: 6. Germline CDR1 reads KGHSH; CDR2 reads LQKENI. The CDR3 DNA sequence: TGTGCCAGCTCACCAGGATTCGGGACAGGGAACACCGGGGAGCTGTTTTTT. Translating gives CASSPGFGTGNTGELFF.

This clone was recorded a few times. This rearrangement joins TRBV29-1 to TRBJ2-7; D perhaps matches TRBD2 (6 bases). CDR1 and CDR2 from the germline V gene are SQVTM and ANQGSEA. Trimming pared 3 bases from V and 0 bases from J, leaving 12 bases between. The CDR3 runs to 14 residues. Here the CDR3 reads CSVEFHGGSYEQYF. CDR3 bases: TGCAGCGTTGAGTTTCACGGGGGCTCCTACGAGCAGTACTTC.

This clone was recorded once. The chain carries TRBV5-8 and TRBJ2-3; D call uncertain. Per the germline V gene, CDR1 is SGHTS and CDR2 is YDEGEE. V was clipped by 3 bases and J by 1 base, with 6 bases between them. The CDR3 has 13 amino acids. The CDR3 is CASSSSGTDTQYF. The CDR3, as DNA: TGTGCCAGCAGCTCTAGTGGCACAGATACGCAGTATTTT.

On this clone itself: Additional DNA sequences in this sample encode the identical CDR3. DNA of the CDR3: TGTGCCAGCTCACCACCGGGGGGGGATCAGCCCCAGCATTTT. As protein: CASSPPGGDQPQHF. The chain has TRBV18 and TRBJ1-5, with a possible D match to TRBD1 (5 bases). The ends were cut back, 0 bases at V and 5 bases at J, with 8 bases in the middle. The CDR3 runs to 14 residues. CDR1 is KGHSH, CDR2 LQKENI, per germline. The full variable domain, completed using reference TRBV18 and TRBJ1-5, is NAGVMQNPRHLVRRRGQEARLRCSPMKGHSHVYWYRQLPEEGLKFMVYLQKENIIDESGMPKERFSAEFPKEGPSILRIQQVVRGDSAAYFCASSPPGGDQPQHFGDGTRLSIL.

Here the CDR3 DNA reads TGTGCCAGCTCACCCTTGGTCGGGGTGGGCACTGAAGCTTTCTTT. Protein product: CASSPLVGVGTEAFF. The rearrangement uses TRBV18 and TRBJ1-1, with D uncertain. Trimming pared 3 bases from V and 4 bases from J, leaving 15 bases between. The CDR3 contains 15 residues. Germline values: CDR1 KGHSH, CDR2 LQKENI. Filled out from reference TRBV18 and TRBJ1-1, the complete variable domain reads NAGVMQNPRHLVRRRGQEARLRCSPMKGHSHVYWYRQLPEEGLKFMVYLQKENIIDESGMPKERFSAEFPKEGPSILRIQQVVRGDSAAYFCASSPLVGVGTEAFFGQGTRLTVV.

V and J are TRBV9 and TRBJ2-7; 10 bases match TRBD2. After removal of 5 bases from V and 2 bases from J, the junction contained 4 bases not matched to a gene. The CDR3 extends over 14 amino acids. The V gene's germline CDR1 is SGDLS and CDR2 YYNGEE. The CDR3 region has the DNA TGTGCCAGCAGTCAGGGACTAGCGACCTACGAGCAGTACTTC. This translates into CASSQGLATYEQYF.

The rearrangement links TRBV7-8 to TRBJ2-3; 7 nucleotides line up with TRBD1. This CDR3 is 12 amino acids long. CDR1 and CDR2 (germline): SGHVS, FQNEAQ. The J segment lost 12 bases and the V segment lost 5 bases, leaving 8 bases of the junction unmatched. The CDR3 spells CASSLPDRPQYF. CDR3 bases: TGTGCCAGCAGCCTTCCGGACAGGCCCCAGTATTTT. Combining the CDR3 with reference TRBV7-8 and TRBJ2-3 gives the whole variable domain GAGVSQSPRYKVAKRGQDVALRCDPISGHVSLFWYQQALGQGPEFLTYFQNEAQLDKSGLPSDRFFAERPEGSVSTLKIQRTQQEDSAVYLCASSLPDRPQYFGPGTRLTVL.

V and J are TRBV7-3 and TRBJ2-7, with D possibly TRBD1 on 6 matching bases. The CDR3 totals 14 residues. From germline, CDR1 is SGHTA and CDR2 FQGTGA. V lost 2 bases and J lost 6, with 14 bases in between. Here the CDR3 DNA reads TGTGCCAGCAGCTTATGTCGTCAGGGGTGCGAGCAGTACTTC. It encodes CASSLCRQGCEQYF. The full variable domain, with the rest looked up from reference TRBV7-3 and TRBJ2-7, is GAGVSQTPSNKVTEKGKYVELRCDPISGHTALYWYRQSLGQGPEFLIYFQGTGAADDSGLPNDRFFAVRPEGSVSTLKIQRTERGDSAVYLCASSLCRQGCEQYFGPGTRLTVT.

The chain recombines TRBV7-9 with TRBJ2-3; 9 bases match TRBD2. The CDR3 extends over 16 amino acids. Looked up from germline, CDR1 is SEHNR and CDR2 is FQNEAQ (reference sequence). V was clipped by 5 bases and J by 2 bases; unmatched bases: 8. CDR3 sequence reads: CASSPRTSASTDTQYF. CDR3 nucleotide sequence: TGTGCCAGCAGCCCGAGGACTAGCGCGTCCACAGATACGCAGTATTTT.

The chain recombines TRBV6-5 with TRBJ1-5; D unresolved. The CDR3 contains 12 residues. V lost 6 bases to trimming and J lost 10 bases, with 13 bases between them. Germline CDR1 is MNHEY and CDR2 is SVGAGI. This chain's CDR3 is CASRAGVQPQHF. The CDR3 nucleotides are TGTGCCAGCAGGGCGGGTGTTCAACCCCAGCATTTT.

This clone was recorded a few times. The J gene is TRBJ2-7, the V gene TRBV1; the D call TRBD2 from the table was never checked on the DNA. TRBV1 represents a pseudogene. CDR3 length: 17 residues. CDR3 sequence (DNA): TGCACCAGCAGCCTCCTAAGGAGGCGGTCCCCGCGGGGGGAGCAGTACTTC. Its translation: CTSSLLRRRSPRGEQYF.

The table lists this clone with a few counts. This rearrangement joins TRBV7-2 to TRBJ2-2, with a weak D call TRBD1 (5 bases). Deletions cut 7 bases from V and 0 bases from J, with 9 bases between. This CDR3 has 14 amino acids. Germline V lookup: CDR1 SGHTA, CDR2 FQGNSA. CDR3 DNA: TGTGCCAGCATCTTCAGGGCGAACACCGGGGAGCTGTTTTTT. Translation: CASIFRANTGELFF.

The chain carries TRBV9 and TRBJ2-3; 16 bases map to TRBD2. Germline lookup yields CDR1 SGDLS and CDR2 YYNGEE. J was trimmed by 8 bases and V by 1 base; bases with no gene match: 7. CDR3 size: 17 residues. This chain's CDR3 is CASSVSPGLAGGGTQYF. The CDR3, as DNA: TGTGCCAGCAGCGTATCTCCGGGACTAGCGGGAGGGGGTACGCAGTATTTT.

V and J are TRBV7-3 and TRBJ1-5, with 7 bases matching TRBD1. The V segment lost 5 bases and the J segment 2 bases; nucleotides outside the gene matches: 12. Germline-derived CDR1 and CDR2 are SGHTA and FQGTGA. The CDR3 sequence is 17 residues long. This chain's CDR3 is CASSPLRQGPGNQPQHF. CDR3 coding DNA: TGTGCCAGCAGCCCCTTAAGACAGGGACCGGGCAATCAGCCCCAGCATTTT.

This clone appeared a single time. The chain couples TRBV4-1 to TRBJ2-3; D might be TRBD2 (5 bases). The CDR3 consists of 14 residues. Germline V gene lookup returns CDR1 MGHRA and CDR2 YSYEKL. The V and J ends lost 5 bases and 3 bases respectively, with 12 bases between them. The CDR3 bases are TGCGCCAGCAGCTCCAGGAGGCTAACAGATACGCAGTATTTT. Its translation: CASSSRRLTDTQYF.

V gene TRBV27 combines with J gene TRBJ1-2; TRBD1 might be the D (5 bases). This CDR3 spans 14 amino acids. Germline-derived CDR1 and CDR2 are MNHEY and SMNVEV (reference sequence). V was cut by 5 bases and J by 3 bases, with 13 bases left in between. CDR3: CASSPVGRDYGYTF. CDR3 DNA sequence: TGTGCCAGCAGTCCGGTGGGGCGCGACTATGGCTACACCTTC.